This T cell receptor (beta chain) was captured by sequencing in a study of human T cells and chemical hapten exposure (dated by TCRdb to about 2021). About the investigation overall: For sensitization, 2% DPC in acetone was applied to a roughly 2 cm by roughly 2 cm area of upper inner arm skin. Throughout the approximately 25-week study period, patients were also given weekly therapeutic DPC doses on the scalp. Patch testing on the upper back used Finn chambers containing 0.01% DPC, with scoring done after 6 days according to International Contact Dermatitis Research Group standards. Alopecia areata with under or over 50% scalp involvement, alopecia totalis and alopecia universalis were represented in the patient cohort, which was mostly female. Libraries were pooled for sequencing, and per-sample TCR yields varied mainly because of small differences in library volumes within the pool. This study followed changes in the peripheral blood TCR repertoire in vivo during primary and secondary sensitization of alopecia patients to the hapten diphenylcyclopropenone (DPC). Blood was sampled from patients pre-sensitization (week 0) and at 2, 6 and about 24 weeks after DPC sensitization. Blood for TCR sequencing was provided by twenty-nine alopecia patients at one to four time points (pre-sensitization, 2, 6 and 24 weeks). The paper as a whole reports these results and caveats: DPC sensitization did not change the number of TCRs with a frequency above 1 in 1000, and there was no evidence of changes in global repertoire structure. Patch test score correlated positively with the number of PT1 expanded TCRs, reaching significance at thresholds 8, 16 and 32 but not at 4. Significantly more large CDR3 similarity clusters were formed by expanded TCRs than by pre-sensitization or healthy control sets, consistent with antigen-driven responses. Because every patient had alopecia, a presumed autoimmune disease, the patients' immune response might differ from that of healthy individuals. After repeated subsampling, the strength of the expansion versus patch-test correlation and the threshold at which it became significant changed.

The method behind the library was RACE. Sequencing used a NextSeq 500. During library preparation, unique molecular identifiers were attached to individual cDNA molecules so that TCRs could be counted in a quantitative, reproducible way. Both TCR alpha and TCR beta chains were sequenced from each blood RNA sample. The authors' pipeline ran thus. Samples had a median of about 90,000 TCRs, with a range from about 23,224 to 750,000. The Decombinator software suite was used to annotate the V, J and CDR3 of the TCR reads. To make PS versus PT1 abundance plots, every sample was subsampled to the same number of TCRs (28,000). Expanded TCRs were defined as absent before sensitization and observed at least eight times at the 2-week time point. The public reads were reanalyzed by TCRdb: fastp trimming at Q25, MiXCR alignment, in-frame beta chains only. For every CDR3 protein sequence, its rows merge into one entry that carries the most common genes and DNA. None of the V and J calls come from the authors' own analysis; TCRdb made them. Counted in this sample were tens of thousands of distinct CDR3 sequences; 12% of them appeared once. 4.5% to 7% of the sample comes from the top ten.

As for this clonotype: Its antigen is not yet known. No base qualities exist here, and no much larger clone lies one base off it.

The intended sense of this specimen's time point label: pre-sensitization, week 0. The meaning of the sample's treatment or condition label: therapeutic diphenylcyclopropenone sensitization with weekly scalp DPC. Blood at each patch-test visit was drawn before the patch test was applied. To be eligible, patients had to be aged 18 to 70, diagnosed with alopecia and judged suitable for DPC therapy, while pregnant patients were excluded. Total RNA was extracted from unfractionated whole blood collected in Tempus Blood RNA tubes. The CDR1 and CDR2 encoded by the germline V gene are SGDLS and YYNGEE. Counted from cysteine to phenylalanine, this CDR3 has 15 amino acids. The entry retains the CDR3 DNA only, 45 bases that are in frame from base 1. Trimming takes 6 bases from V and 2 bases from J, and the germline ends sit 17 bases apart.

The clonotype was recovered from a woman aged 25 to 39 with alopecia areata. Some clones in this sample may be carry-over from other donors' samples. This material consisted of whole blood, taken in connection with sensitization to the hapten diphenylcyclopropenone (DPC). This chain is built from TRBV9 and TRBJ1-2, with the D gene not clear enough to name. DNA sequence: TGTGCCAGCACCCCGCCCGGGCAGACCAACTATGGCTACACCTTC. Its translation reads: CASTPPGQTNYGYTF.